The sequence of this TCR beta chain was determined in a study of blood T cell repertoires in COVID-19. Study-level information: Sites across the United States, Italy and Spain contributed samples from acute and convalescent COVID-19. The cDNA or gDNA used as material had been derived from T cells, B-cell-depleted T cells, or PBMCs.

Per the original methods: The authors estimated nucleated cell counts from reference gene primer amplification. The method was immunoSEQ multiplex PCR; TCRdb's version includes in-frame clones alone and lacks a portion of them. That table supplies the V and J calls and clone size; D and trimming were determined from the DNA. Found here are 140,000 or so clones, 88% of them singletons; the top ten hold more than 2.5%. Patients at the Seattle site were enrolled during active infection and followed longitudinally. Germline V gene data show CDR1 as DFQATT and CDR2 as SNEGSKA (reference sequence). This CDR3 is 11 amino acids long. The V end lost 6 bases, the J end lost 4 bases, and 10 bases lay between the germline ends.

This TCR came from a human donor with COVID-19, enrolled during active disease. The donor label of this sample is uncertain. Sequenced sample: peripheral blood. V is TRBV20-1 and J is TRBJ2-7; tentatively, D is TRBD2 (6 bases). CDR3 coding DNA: TGCAGTGCGGGGGACTGGTACGAGCAGTACTTC. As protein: CSAGDWYEQYF.